These 14 T cell receptor beta chains came from one sample sequenced in a study of shared clonotypes between healthy human individuals. In the naive CD8 group, cells lacked CD45RO and were positively selected for CCR7, so terminally differentiated effector memory CD45RA+ cells were left out. Sequencing was performed with immunoSEQ multiplex PCR; in TCRdb, only in-frame clones are kept and a portion is missing. Here the sample spans hundreds of thousands of clones, around 95% being singletons. What was sequenced was naive CD8+ T cells sorted from blood. All receptors derive from a woman aged 25 to 39 in good health.

This chain joins TRBV7-3 and TRBJ2-1, with 9 bases matching TRBD2. This CDR3 is 16 amino acids long. J was trimmed by 6 bases and V by 5 bases; bases with no gene match: 11. The germline gives CDR1 SGHTA, CDR2 FQGTGA. DNA for the CDR3: TGTGCCAGCAGCGCCACTTTTGGGACTAGCTTCAATGAGCAGTTCTTC. Protein product: CASSATFGTSFNEQFF.

The V call is TRBV10-3, the J call TRBJ1-5; 10 bases match TRBD1. J lost 3 bases, V lost 5 bases, and 7 bases had no gene match. Germline CDR1 is ENHRY and CDR2 is SYGVKD. The CDR3 totals 16 residues. CDR3 residues: CAISRTGTGVNQPQHF. The CDR3 DNA reads as TGTGCCATCAGTCGGACCGGGACAGGGGTCAATCAGCCCCAGCATTTT.

On this clone itself: Other DNA variants within this sample encode the same CDR3. The chain has TRBV7-9 and TRBJ2-1; no reliable D call. CDR1 is SEHNR and CDR2 is FQNEAQ in the germline V gene (reference sequence). The CDR3 is made up of 11 amino acids. The V gene lost 3 bases and the J gene lost 7 bases, with 4 bases spanning the gap. The CDR3 reads CASSFLNEQFF. The CDR3 region has the DNA TGTGCCAGCAGCTTTTTAAATGAGCAGTTCTTC. The variable domain in full, completed from reference TRBV7-9 and TRBJ2-1, reads DTGVSQNPRHKITKRGQNVTFRCDPISEHNRLYWYRQTLGQGPEFLTYFQNEAQLEKSRLLSDRFSAERPKGSFSTLEIQRTEQGDSAMYLCASSFLNEQFFGPGTRLTVL.

The chain is built from TRBV4-2 and TRBJ2-4; tentatively, D is TRBD1 (6 bases). V was clipped by 0 bases and J by 0 bases, with 9 bases between them. Germline V gene sequence: CDR1 LGHNA, CDR2 YNFKEQ. The CDR3 runs 16 residues. For the CDR3, the DNA is TGTGCCAGCAGCCAAGATGACAGGCTAGCCAAAAACATTCAGTACTTC. This translates into CASSQDDRLAKNIQYF.

This chain uses TRBV7-9 with TRBJ2-5; TRBD1 might be the D (6 bases). The CDR3 is 14 amino acids. Germline CDR1 and CDR2: SEHNR and FQNEAQ (reference sequence). V lost 8 bases to trimming and J lost 2 bases, with 15 bases between them. CDR3 DNA: TGTGCCAGCCAGGCAGGGACACCTCAAGAGACCCAGTACTTC. Its protein is CASQAGTPQETQYF.

The chain combines TRBV18 with TRBJ2-7, with D unclear. V was cut by 2 bases and J by 7 bases, with 6 bases left in between. Germline CDR1 reads KGHSH; CDR2 reads LQKENI. CDR3 length: 11 residues. Here the CDR3 DNA reads TGTGCCAGCTCACCAGCTTGGGAGCAGTACTTC. It yields the protein CASSPAWEQYF.

The chain recombines TRBV4-1 with TRBJ2-5; D perhaps matches TRBD1 (5 bases). The end of the DNA is better explained by TRBJ2-7, so the J call may be wrong. This CDR3 region has 13 residues. CDR1 is MGHRA and CDR2 is YSYEKL in the germline V gene. The CDR3 bases are TGCGCCAGCAGCCAAGGGCAGGGCTCCGAGCAGTACTTC. The encoded protein is CASSQGQGSEQYF.

The chain links TRBV28 to TRBJ2-7; D is ambiguous. The CDR3 is 12 residues long. Germline V gene sequence: CDR1 MDHEN, CDR2 SYDVKM. The V end lost 5 bases, the J end lost 7 bases, and 12 bases lay between the germline ends. DNA for the CDR3: TGTGCCAGCAGTCCCAATATGCGGGAGCAGTACTTC. This encodes CASSPNMREQYF.

V is TRBV19 and J is TRBJ2-1, with 9 bases fitting TRBD2. The trim removed 5 bases at V and 7 bases at J, leaving 6 bases unmatched. The CDR3 covers 14 residues. Per germline, CDR1 LNHDA and CDR2 SQIVND (reference sequence). CDR3 nucleotides: TGTGCCAGTAGTCCTCCTAGCGGGAAGAATGAGCAGTTCTTC. The encoded protein is CASSPPSGKNEQFF.

The chain is built from TRBV27 and TRBJ2-2; 7 nucleotides agree with TRBD2. Germline lookup yields CDR1 MNHEY and CDR2 SMNVEV (reference sequence). The CDR3 extends over 17 amino acids. V shed 0 bases and J 5 bases; nucleotides not matched to a gene: 9. The CDR3: CASSLSKGGGRTGELFF. As DNA, the CDR3 is TGTGCCAGCAGTTTATCGAAGGGCGGGGGAAGGACCGGGGAGCTGTTTTTT.

This clone has just one count. The chain uses TRBV9 and TRBJ2-3; the match to TRBD2 covers 14 bases. This CDR3 comprises 18 residues. V was clipped by 5 bases and J by 5 bases; unmatched bases: 13. Germline CDR1 reads SGDLS; CDR2 reads YYNGEE. In DNA, the CDR3 is TGTGCCAGCAGAAAACCGGAGGGACTAGCGGGAGCGGTAGATACGCAGTATTTT. This sequence encodes CASRKPEGLAGAVDTQYF.

This chain links TRBV13 with TRBJ2-3, with 8 bases aligning to TRBD2. Germline V gene sequence: CDR1 PRHDT, CDR2 FYEKMQ (reference sequence). After removal of 1 base from V and 2 bases from J, the junction contained 5 bases not matched to a gene. The CDR3 contains 16 residues. CDR3 in DNA: TGTGCCAGCAGCTTAGACGGGAGGGCCGTCACAGATACGCAGTATTTT. Translation gives CASSLDGRAVTDTQYF. The entire variable domain, with the rest obtained from reference TRBV13 and TRBJ2-3, is as follows: AAGVIQSPRHLIKEKRETATLKCYPIPRHDTVYWYQQGPGQDPQFLISFYEKMQSDKGSIPDRFSAQQFSDYHSELNMSSLELGDSALYFCASSLDGRAVTDTQYFGPGTRLTVL.

This clone was seen a handful of times. The V and J genes are TRBV28 and TRBJ1-2, with D unresolved. The CDR3 runs 11 residues. Germline-derived CDR1 and CDR2 are MDHEN and SYDVKM. V shed 6 bases and J shed 3 bases, with 5 bases lying between them. The CDR3 DNA is TGTGCCAGCAGGCCACACTATGGCTACACCTTC. This codes for CASRPHYGYTF.

The chain recombines TRBV28 with TRBJ2-7, with D maybe TRBD2 (6 bases). This CDR3 contains 17 residues. Trimming stripped 5 bases from V and 4 bases from J, with 24 bases between. From germline, CDR1 is MDHEN and CDR2 SYDVKM. In nucleotides, the CDR3 is TGTGCCAGCAGTACACGATTCCTAGCGTTCGGTCGATACGAGCAGTACTTC. Translating it yields CASSTRFLAFGRYEQYF.